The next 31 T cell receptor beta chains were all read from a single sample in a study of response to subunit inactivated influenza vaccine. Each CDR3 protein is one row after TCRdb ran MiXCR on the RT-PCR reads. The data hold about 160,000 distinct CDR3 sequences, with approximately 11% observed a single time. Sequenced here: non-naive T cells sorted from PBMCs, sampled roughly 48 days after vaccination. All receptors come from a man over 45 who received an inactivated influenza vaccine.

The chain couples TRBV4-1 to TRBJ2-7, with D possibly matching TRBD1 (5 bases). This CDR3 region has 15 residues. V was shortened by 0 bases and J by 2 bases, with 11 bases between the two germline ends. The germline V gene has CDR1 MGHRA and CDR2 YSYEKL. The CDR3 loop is CASSQEQALPYEQYF. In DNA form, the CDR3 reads TGCGCCAGCAGCCAAGAACAGGCATTACCCTACGAGCAGTACTTC.

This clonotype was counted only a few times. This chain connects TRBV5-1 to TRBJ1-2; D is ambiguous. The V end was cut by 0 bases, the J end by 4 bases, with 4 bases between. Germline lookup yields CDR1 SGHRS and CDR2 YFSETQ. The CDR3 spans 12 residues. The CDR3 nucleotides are TGCGCCAGCAGCTTGGACCGCTATGGCTACACCTTC. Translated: CASSLDRYGYTF.

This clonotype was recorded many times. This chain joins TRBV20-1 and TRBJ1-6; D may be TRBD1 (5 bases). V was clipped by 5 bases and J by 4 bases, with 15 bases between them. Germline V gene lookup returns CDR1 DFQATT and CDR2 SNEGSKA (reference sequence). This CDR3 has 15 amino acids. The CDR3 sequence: CSAPRARAYNSPLHF. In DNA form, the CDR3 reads TGCAGTGCTCCCCGGGCCAGGGCGTATAATTCACCCCTCCACTTT.

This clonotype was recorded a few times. The CDR3 DNA reads TGTGCCACCAGCAGAGTCCTCTCCGGGACAGGGGGCCAATTTTCATCCTACGAGCAGTACTTC. Translation: CATSRVLSGTGGQFSSYEQYF. This chain uses TRBV15 with TRBJ2-7; 12 bases are shared with TRBD1. Germline loops: CDR1 LNHNV, CDR2 YYDKDF (reference sequence). CDR3 size: 21 residues. V shed 1 base, J shed 1 base, and the junction held 17 bases outside the gene matches.

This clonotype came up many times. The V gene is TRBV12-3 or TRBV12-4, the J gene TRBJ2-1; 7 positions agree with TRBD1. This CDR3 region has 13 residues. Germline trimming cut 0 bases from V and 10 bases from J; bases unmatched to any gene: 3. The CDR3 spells CASSLAMDREQFF. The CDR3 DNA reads TGTGCCAGCAGTTTAGCGATGGACAGGGAGCAGTTCTTC.

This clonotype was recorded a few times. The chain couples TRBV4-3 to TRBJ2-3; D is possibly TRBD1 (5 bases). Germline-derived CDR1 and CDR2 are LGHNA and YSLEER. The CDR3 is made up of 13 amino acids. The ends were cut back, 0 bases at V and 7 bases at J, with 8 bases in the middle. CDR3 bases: TGCGCCAGCAGCCAAGATGGGGCCCATACGCAGTATTTT. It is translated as CASSQDGAHTQYF.

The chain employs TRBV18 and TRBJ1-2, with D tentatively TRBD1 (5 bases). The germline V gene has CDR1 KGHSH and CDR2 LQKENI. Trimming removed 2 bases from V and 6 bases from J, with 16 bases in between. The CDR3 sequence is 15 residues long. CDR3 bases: TGTGCCAGCTCACCATCGGTAGGGGAAGGCGATGGCTACACCTTC. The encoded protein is CASSPSVGEGDGYTF. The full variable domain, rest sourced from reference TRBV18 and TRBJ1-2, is NAGVMQNPRHLVRRRGQEARLRCSPMKGHSHVYWYRQLPEEGLKFMVYLQKENIIDESGMPKERFSAEFPKEGPSILRIQQVVRGDSAAYFCASSPSVGEGDGYTFGSGTRLTVV.

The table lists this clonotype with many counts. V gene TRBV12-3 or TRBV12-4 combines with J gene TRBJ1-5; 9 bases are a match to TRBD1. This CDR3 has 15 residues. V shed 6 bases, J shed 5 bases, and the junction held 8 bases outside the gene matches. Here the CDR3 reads CASRADRGSYQPQHF. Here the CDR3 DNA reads TGTGCCAGCAGAGCAGACAGGGGGAGCTATCAGCCCCAGCATTTT.

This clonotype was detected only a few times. The DNA for the CDR3 is TGTGCCAGCAGCGGGGGCGCCTCCGGGGAGCTGTTTTTT. As protein: CASSGGASGELFF. The chain carries TRBV7-9 and TRBJ2-2; a possible D gene is TRBD1 (6 bases). V lost 5 bases and J 6 bases, leaving 10 bases between the germline ends. The CDR3 spans 13 residues. CDR1 and CDR2 from the germline V gene are SEHNR and FQNEAQ (reference sequence).

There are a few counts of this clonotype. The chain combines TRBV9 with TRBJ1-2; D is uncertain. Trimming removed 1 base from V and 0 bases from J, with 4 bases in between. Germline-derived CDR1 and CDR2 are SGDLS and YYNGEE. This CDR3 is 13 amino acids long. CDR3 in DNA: TGTGCCAGCAGCGTAATATCTAACTATGGCTACACCTTC. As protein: CASSVISNYGYTF.

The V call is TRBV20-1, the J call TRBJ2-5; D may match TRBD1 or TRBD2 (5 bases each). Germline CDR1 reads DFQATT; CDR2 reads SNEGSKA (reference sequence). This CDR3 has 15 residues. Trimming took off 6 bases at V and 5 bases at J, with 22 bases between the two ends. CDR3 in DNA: TGCAGTGCCCGAGGGCCAGGGACGTTATTGGAGACCCAGTACTTC. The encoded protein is CSARGPGTLLETQYF.

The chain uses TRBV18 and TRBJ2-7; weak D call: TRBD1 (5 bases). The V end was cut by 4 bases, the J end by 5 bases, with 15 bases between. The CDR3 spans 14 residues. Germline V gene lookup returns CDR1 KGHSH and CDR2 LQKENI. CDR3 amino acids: CASSLNTGSDEQYF. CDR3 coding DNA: TGTGCCAGCTCACTAAATACAGGTTCCGACGAGCAGTACTTC.

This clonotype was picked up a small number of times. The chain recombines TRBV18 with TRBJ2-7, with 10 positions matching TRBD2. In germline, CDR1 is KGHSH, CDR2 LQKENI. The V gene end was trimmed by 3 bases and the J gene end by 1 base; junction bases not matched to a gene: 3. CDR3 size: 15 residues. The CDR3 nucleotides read TGTGCCAGCTCACCTCCGGGACTAGCGTCCTACGAGCAGTACTTC. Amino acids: CASSPPGLASYEQYF.

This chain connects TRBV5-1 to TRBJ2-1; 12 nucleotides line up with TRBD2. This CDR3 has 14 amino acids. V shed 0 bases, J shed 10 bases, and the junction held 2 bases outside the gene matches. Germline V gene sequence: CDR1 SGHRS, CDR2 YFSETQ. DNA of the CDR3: TGCGCCAGCAGCTTGGGTCTAGCGGGGGGGGAGCAGTTCTTC. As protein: CASSLGLAGGEQFF. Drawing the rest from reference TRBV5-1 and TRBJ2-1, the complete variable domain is KAGVTQTPRYLIKTRGQQVTLSCSPISGHRSVSWYQQTPGQGLQFLFEYFSETQRNKGNFPGRFSGRQFSNSRSEMNVSTLELGDSALYLCASSLGLAGGEQFFGPGTRLTVL.

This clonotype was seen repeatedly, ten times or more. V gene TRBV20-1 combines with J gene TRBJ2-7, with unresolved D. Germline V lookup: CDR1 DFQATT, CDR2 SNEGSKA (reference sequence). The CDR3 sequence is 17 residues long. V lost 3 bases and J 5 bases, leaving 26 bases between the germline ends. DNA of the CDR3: TGCAGTGCTAGTAGGCTAGGTTGGACGGCCAAAGAGGACGAGCAGTACTTC. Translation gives CSASRLGWTAKEDEQYF.

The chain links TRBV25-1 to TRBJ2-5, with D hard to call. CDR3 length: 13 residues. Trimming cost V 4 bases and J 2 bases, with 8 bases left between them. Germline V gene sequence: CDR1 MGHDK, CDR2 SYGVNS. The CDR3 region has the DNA TGTGCCAGCAGTGGCCCGGCACAAGAGACCCAGTACTTC. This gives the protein CASSGPAQETQYF.

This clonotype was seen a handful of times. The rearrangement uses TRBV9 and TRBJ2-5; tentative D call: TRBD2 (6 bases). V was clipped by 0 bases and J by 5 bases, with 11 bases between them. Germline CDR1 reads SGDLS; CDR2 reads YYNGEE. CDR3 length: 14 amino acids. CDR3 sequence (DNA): TGTGCCAGCAGCGTAGATCAGGGAGGCGAGACCCAGTACTTC. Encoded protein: CASSVDQGGETQYF.

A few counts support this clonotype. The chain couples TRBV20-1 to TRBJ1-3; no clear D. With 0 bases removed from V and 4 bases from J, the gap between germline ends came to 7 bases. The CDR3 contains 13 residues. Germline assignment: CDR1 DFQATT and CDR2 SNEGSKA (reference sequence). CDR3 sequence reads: CSARDFYGNTIYF. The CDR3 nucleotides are TGCAGTGCTAGAGATTTTTACGGAAACACCATATATTTT.

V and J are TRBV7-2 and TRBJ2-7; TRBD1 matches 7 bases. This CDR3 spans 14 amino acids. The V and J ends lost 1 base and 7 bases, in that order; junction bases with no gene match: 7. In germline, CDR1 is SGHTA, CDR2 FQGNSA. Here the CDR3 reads CASSLGQGVREQYF. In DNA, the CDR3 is TGTGCCAGCAGCTTAGGTCAGGGGGTCCGGGAGCAGTACTTC.

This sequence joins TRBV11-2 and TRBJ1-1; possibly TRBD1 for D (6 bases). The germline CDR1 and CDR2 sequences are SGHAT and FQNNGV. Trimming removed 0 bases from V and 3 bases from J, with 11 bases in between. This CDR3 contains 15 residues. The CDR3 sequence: CASSLEGARDTEAFF. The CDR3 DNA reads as TGTGCCAGCAGCTTAGAGGGGGCGCGGGACACTGAAGCTTTCTTT.

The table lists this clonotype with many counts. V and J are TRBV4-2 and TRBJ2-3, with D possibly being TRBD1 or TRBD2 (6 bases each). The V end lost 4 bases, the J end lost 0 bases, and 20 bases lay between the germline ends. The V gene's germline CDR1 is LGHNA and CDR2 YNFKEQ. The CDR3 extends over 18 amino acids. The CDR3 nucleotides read TGTGCCAGCAGCCCGTTGACAATCCGGGGGCCTAGCACAGATACGCAGTATTTT. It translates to CASSPLTIRGPSTDTQYF.

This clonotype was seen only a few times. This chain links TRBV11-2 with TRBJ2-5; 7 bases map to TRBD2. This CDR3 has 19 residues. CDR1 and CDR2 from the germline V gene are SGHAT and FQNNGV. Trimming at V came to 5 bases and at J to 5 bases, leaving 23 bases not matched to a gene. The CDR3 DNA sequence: TGTGCCAGCAGCCCACCTCGGGTAGCGGGTTACCTTCGTGGGGAGACCCAGTACTTC. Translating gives CASSPPRVAGYLRGETQYF.

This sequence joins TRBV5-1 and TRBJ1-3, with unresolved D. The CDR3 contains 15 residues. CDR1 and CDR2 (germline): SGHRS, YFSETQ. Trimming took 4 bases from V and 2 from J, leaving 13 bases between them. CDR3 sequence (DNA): TGCGCCAGCAGCCCGGACCCAGCGACTGGAAACACCATATATTTT. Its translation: CASSPDPATGNTIYF. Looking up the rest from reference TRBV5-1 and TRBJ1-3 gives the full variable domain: KAGVTQTPRYLIKTRGQQVTLSCSPISGHRSVSWYQQTPGQGLQFLFEYFSETQRNKGNFPGRFSGRQFSNSRSEMNVSTLELGDSALYLCASSPDPATGNTIYFGEGSWLTVV.

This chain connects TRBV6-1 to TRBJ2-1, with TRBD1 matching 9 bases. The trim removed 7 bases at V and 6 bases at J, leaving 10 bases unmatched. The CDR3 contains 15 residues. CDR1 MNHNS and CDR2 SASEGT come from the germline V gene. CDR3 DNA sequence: TGTGCCAGCACACCTAGGACAGGGGCGGGCAATGAGCAGTTCTTC. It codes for CASTPRTGAGNEQFF.

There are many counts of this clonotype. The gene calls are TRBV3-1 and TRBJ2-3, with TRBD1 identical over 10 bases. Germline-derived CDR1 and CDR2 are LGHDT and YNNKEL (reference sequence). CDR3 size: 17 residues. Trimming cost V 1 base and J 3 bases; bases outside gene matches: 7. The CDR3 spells CASSQATPGQGTDTQYF. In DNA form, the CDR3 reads TGTGCCAGCAGCCAAGCGACACCGGGACAGGGGACAGATACGCAGTATTTT.

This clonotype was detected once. CDR3: CASSSWTGTYEQYF. CDR3 nucleotide sequence: TGTGCCAGCAGCTCATGGACAGGTACCTACGAGCAGTACTTC. The rearrangement joins TRBV11-1 to TRBJ2-7; 7 bases align to TRBD1. V was pared by 4 bases and J by 2 bases, with 5 bases of the junction left unmatched. Germline V gene sequence: CDR1 SGHAT, CDR2 FQDESV (reference sequence). The CDR3 spans 14 residues.

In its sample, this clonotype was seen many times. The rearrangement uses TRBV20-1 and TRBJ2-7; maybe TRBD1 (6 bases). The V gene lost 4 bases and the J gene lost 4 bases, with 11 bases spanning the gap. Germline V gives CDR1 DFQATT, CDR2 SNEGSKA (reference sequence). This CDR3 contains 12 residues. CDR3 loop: CSATGQFYEQYF. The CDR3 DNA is TGCAGTGCTACTGGACAGTTTTACGAGCAGTACTTC.

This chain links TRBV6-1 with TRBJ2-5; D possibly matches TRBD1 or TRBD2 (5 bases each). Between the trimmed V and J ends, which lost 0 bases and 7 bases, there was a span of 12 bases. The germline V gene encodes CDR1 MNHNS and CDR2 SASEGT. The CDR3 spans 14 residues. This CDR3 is CASSEAQGRGTQYF. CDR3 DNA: TGTGCCAGCAGTGAAGCGCAGGGCCGGGGGACCCAGTACTTC.

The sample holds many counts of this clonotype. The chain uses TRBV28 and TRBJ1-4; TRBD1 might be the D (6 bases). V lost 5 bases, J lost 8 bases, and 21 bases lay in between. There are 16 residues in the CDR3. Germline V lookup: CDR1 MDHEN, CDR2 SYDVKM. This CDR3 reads CASSQNVPGHDEKLFF. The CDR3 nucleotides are TGTGCCAGCAGTCAGAATGTCCCGGGACACGACGAAAAACTGTTTTTT.

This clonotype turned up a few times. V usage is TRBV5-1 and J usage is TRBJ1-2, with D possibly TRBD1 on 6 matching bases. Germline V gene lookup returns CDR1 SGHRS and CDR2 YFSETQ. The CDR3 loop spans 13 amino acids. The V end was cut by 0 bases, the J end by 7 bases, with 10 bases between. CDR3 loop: CASSLAGDSGYTF. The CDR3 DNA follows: TGCGCCAGCAGCTTGGCAGGGGATAGTGGCTACACCTTC.

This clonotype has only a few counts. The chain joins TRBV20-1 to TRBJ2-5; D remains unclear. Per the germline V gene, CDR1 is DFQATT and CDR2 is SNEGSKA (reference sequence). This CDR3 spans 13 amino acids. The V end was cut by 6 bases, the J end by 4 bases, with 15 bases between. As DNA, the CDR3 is TGCAGTGCCCCCGTTGGCCCTCTAGAGACCCAGTACTTC. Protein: CSAPVGPLETQYF.